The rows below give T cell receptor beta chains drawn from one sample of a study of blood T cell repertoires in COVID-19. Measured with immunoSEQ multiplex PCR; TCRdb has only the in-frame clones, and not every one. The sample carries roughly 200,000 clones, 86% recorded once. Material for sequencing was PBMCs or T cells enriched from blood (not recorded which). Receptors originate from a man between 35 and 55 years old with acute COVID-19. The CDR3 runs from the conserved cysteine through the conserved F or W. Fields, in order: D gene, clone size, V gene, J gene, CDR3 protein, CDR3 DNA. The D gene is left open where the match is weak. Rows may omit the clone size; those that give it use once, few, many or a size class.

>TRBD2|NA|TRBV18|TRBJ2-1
CASSQLAYSYNEQFF
TGTGCCAGCTCGCAACTAGCGTACTCCTACAATGAGCAGTTCTTC
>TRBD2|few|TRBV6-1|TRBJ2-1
CASSVAGGYNEQFF
TGTGCCAGCAGTGTAGCGGGAGGGTACAATGAGCAGTTCTTC
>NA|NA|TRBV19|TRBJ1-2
CASFYRGYTF
TGTGCCAGTTTCTATCGGGGCTACACCTTC
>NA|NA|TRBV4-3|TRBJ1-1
CASSQDLGGRQRNTEAFF
TGCGCCAGCAGCCAAGATCTTGGAGGGAGACAGAGGAACACTGAAGCTTTCTTT
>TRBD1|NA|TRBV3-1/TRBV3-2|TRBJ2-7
CAVSMGGGYRGLYEQYF
TGTGCCGTGTCCATGGGGGGGGGCTACAGGGGGCTCTACGAGCAGTACTTC
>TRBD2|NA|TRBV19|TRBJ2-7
CASSSTSGRFYEQYF
TGTGCCAGTAGCTCGACCAGCGGGAGGTTCTACGAGCAGTACTTC
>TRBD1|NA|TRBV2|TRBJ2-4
CASRPGQQAKNIQYF
TGTGCCTCAAGGCCGGGACAGCAAGCCAAAAACATTCAGTACTTC
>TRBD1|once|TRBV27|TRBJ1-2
CASSPRSQGSSPSGYTF
TGTGCCAGCAGTCCCCGATCACAGGGGAGCTCCCCGTCTGGCTACACCTTC
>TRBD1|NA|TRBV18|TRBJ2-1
CASSPGTGELNEQFF
TGTGCCAGCTCACCGGGGACAGGGGAACTTAATGAGCAGTTCTTC
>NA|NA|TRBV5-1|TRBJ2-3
CASSLQGGGADTQYF
TGCGCCAGCAGCCTCCAGGGAGGAGGGGCAGATACGCAGTATTTT
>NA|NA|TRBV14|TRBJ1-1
CASSQGPKAFF
TGTGCCAGCAGCCAAGGGCCCAAAGCTTTCTTT
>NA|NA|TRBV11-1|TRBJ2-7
CASSLGQISYEQYF
TGTGCCAGCAGCTTAGGACAGATCTCCTACGAGCAGTACTTC
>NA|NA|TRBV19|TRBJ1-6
CASSRSAVKNNSPLHF
TGTGCCAGTAGTAGATCTGCGGTAAAAAATAATTCACCCCTCCACTTT
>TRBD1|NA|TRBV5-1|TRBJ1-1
CASSARTGDNTEAFF
TGCGCCAGCAGCGCCAGGACAGGGGATAACACTGAAGCTTTCTTT
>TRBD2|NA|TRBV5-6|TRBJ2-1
CASSLILGEGRHEQFF
TGTGCCAGCAGCTTGATATTGGGGGAGGGCCGCCATGAGCAGTTCTTC
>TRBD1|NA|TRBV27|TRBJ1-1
CASGRQGSEAFF
TGTGCCAGCGGACGACAGGGATCTGAAGCTTTCTTT
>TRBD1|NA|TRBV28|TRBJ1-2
CASSPPPGQGGYTF
TGTGCCAGCAGTCCCCCTCCAGGACAGGGTGGCTACACCTTC
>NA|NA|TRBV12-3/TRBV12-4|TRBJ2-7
CASSLVPGGEQYF
TGTGCCAGCAGTTTAGTGCCAGGGGGGGAGCAGTACTTC
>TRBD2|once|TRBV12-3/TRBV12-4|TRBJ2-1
CASSYSGSTEQFF
TGTGCCAGCAGTTACAGCGGGAGTACTGAGCAGTTCTTC
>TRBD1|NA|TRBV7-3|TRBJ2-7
CASSRGTGGAEQYF
TGTGCCAGCAGCCGCGGGACAGGGGGTGCCGAGCAGTACTTC
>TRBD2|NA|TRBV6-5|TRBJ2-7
CASSSPLAGGAYEQYF
TGTGCCAGCAGTTCCCCCCTAGCGGGAGGGGCCTACGAGCAGTACTTC
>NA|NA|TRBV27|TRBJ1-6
CAPTGGSLSPLHF
TGTGCCCCCACCGGAGGGTCCTTGTCACCCCTCCACTTT
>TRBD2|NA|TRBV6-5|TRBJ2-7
CASLGGRLYEQYF
TGTGCCAGCCTAGGCGGGAGACTCTACGAGCAGTACTTC
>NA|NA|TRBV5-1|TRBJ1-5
CASSLGPRGGGQPQHF
TGCGCCAGCAGCTTGGGTCCCAGGGGTGGAGGTCAGCCCCAGCATTTT
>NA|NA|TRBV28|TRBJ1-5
CASSFSRPQHF
TGTGCCAGCAGTTTTAGTCGGCCCCAGCATTTT
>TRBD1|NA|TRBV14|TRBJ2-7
CASSQTPGQGYEQYF
TGTGCCAGCAGCCAAACACCGGGACAGGGCTACGAGCAGTACTTC
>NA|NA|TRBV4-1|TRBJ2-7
CASSQDRVVQYF
TGCGCCAGCAGCCAAGATCGGGTAGTGCAGTACTTC
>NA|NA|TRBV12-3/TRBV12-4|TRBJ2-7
CASSLSTIEQYF
TGTGCCAGCAGTTTAAGCACCATCGAGCAGTACTTC
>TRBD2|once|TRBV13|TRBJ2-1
CASSPGVAGNEQFF
TGTGCCAGCAGCCCGGGGGTAGCGGGCAATGAGCAGTTCTTC
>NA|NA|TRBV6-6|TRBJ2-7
CASSTGISSYEQYF
TGTGCCAGCTCGACGGGGATCAGCTCCTACGAGCAGTACTTC
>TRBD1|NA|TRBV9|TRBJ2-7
CASSIGTGDEQYF
TGTGCCAGCAGCATAGGTACAGGGGACGAGCAGTACTTC
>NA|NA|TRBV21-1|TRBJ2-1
CASSKECTGSNEQFF
TGTGCCAGCAGCAAAGAGTGTACAGGGAGTAATGAGCAGTTCTTC
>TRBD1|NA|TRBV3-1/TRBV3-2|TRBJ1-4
CASSQDAPGGSEKLFF
TGTGCCAGCAGCCAAGATGCCCCAGGGGGCAGCGAAAAACTGTTTTTT
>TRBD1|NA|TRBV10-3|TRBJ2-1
CAIRPGQVYNEQFF
TGTGCCATCAGGCCGGGACAGGTCTACAATGAGCAGTTCTTC
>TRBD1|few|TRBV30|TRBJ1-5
CAWSVLGQGSQPQHF
TGTGCCTGGAGTGTACTGGGACAGGGGAGTCAGCCCCAGCATTTT
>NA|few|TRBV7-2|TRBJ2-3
CASSPIEAGTDTQYF
TGTGCCAGCAGCCCCATCGAGGCAGGCACAGATACGCAGTATTTT
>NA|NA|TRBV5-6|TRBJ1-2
CASSLQGNYGYTF
TGTGCCAGCAGCTTACAGGGTAACTATGGCTACACCTTC
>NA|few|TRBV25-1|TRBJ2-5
CASSEYLKRQETQYF
TGTGCCAGCAGTGAATACCTTAAGAGGCAAGAGACCCAGTACTTC
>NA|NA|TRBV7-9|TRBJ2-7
CASSLGAVDSYEQYF
TGTGCCAGCAGCTTAGGGGCAGTCGACTCCTACGAGCAGTACTTC
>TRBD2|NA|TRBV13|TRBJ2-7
CASSSTRLAASYEQYF
TGTGCCAGCAGCTCGACCCGTCTAGCGGCCTCCTACGAGCAGTACTTC